The TCR beta chain described here comes from a study of regulatory T cells in long-lasting Graves disease. The V gene's germline CDR1 is PRHDT and CDR2 FYEKMQ (reference sequence). The CDR3 spans 16 residues. V shed 6 bases and J shed 0 bases, with 14 bases lying between them. Relying on iRepertoire HTBI primers and Arm-PCR of CDR3 regions, the team built TCR beta libraries. TCRdb re-analysed the multiplex PCR reads in MiXCR, keeping a single row per CDR3 protein. Seen here are approximately 500,000 distinct CDR3 sequences, roughly 21% observed once, and the top ten hold roughly 7.1%. Noted time point: persistent/refractory GD, antithyroid drugs over 5 years with positive TRAb. PBMC-extracted RNA yielded the TCR library. This clonotype came up many times.

The V and J genes are TRBV13 and TRBJ1-4, with D uncertain. The TCR comes from a female donor with Graves disease. Sample: peripheral blood mononuclear cells (PBMCs), taken when the disease was refractory, from a patient treated with antithyroid drugs. The CDR3 is CASSSGRRATNEKLFF. CDR3 in DNA: TGTGCCAGCAGTTCTGGACGTAGAGCAACTAATGAAAAACTGTTTTTT.